What follows is one T cell receptor (beta chain) and its context. This receptor's antigen is unknown. Per-base qualities were not stored, and no clone one base away is much larger. This specimen comes from a study of blood T cell repertoires in COVID-19 (dated by TCRdb to about 2020). In terms of the full investigation: Samples from collaborators originated in the United States, Italy and Spain and spanned both the acute and convalescent phases of COVID-19. The material from the prospective study consisted of cDNA or gDNA derived from T cells, B-cell-depleted T cells, or PBMCs. Subjects who had been exposed to COVID-19, were actively infected with it, or had recovered from it provided the deeply sampled blood TCRbeta repertoires that made up the dataset. The repertoires were made available in a free public database intended to serve as a resource for research on the immune response to SARS-CoV-2. The samples were drawn from two sources: the first 160 participants of the ongoing ImmuneRACE study, and fewer than 1,500 subjects contributed by 6 global collaborators. Sample metadata almost always included a de-identified subject ID, COVID-19 status, age in years and sex. Where available, HLA class I and class II types were taken from metadata supplied by the sample provider and were not determined by assay-based typing. What the authors observed across the whole study: Clinical and demographic metadata were provided uncurated, with the amount varying by source and participant.

TCRbeta CDR3 regions were amplified from genomic DNA using the immunoSEQ Assay, a bias-controlled multiplex PCR. The source study handled its data this way. Nucleated cell counts per sample were estimated from amplification of reference gene primers within the assay. Sequence reads were collapsed and filtered to measure the absolute abundance of every unique TCRbeta CDR3 rearrangement. For each sample, productive Simpson clonality was calculated as the square root of Simpson's diversity index over productive rearrangements. In its TCRdb copy, this immuneACCESS table keeps in-frame sequences only and misses some clones. Where compared with another copy, unresolved V genes explain less than half of these, and the others have no known cause. The V and J calls and clone size were taken over from that table, and D and trimming were inferred from the DNA. Recorded for this sample are some 200,000 clones; approximately 85% of them occurred a single time. Roughly 2.2% of the sample is taken by the ten largest.

Spanning cysteine to phenylalanine, the CDR3 consists of 15 amino acids. The entry retains the CDR3 DNA only, 45 bases that are in frame from base 1. Relative to germline, V is missing 2 bases and J is missing 5 bases, with 5 bases of the junction outside any gene match. The germline V gene gives CDR1 as MNHEY and CDR2 as SVGEGT. In Seattle, one collaborating source enrolled patients while the infection was active and tracked those patients longitudinally over the course of disease. Collaborating institutions collected whole blood in K2EDTA tubes following their own protocols. For TCRbeta analysis, collaborator samples were shipped as frozen whole blood, as isolated PBMCs, or as DNA extracted from either sample type.

This receptor chain uses TRBV6-2 or TRBV6-3 and TRBJ1-5, with 8 bases aligning to TRBD1. Sample: peripheral blood. The clonotype originates from an older woman with COVID-19, enrolled during active disease. The CDR3 protein sequence reads: CASSYRAGGYQPQHF. The sequenced DNA is TGTGCCAGCAGTTACCGGGCAGGGGGCTATCAGCCCCAGCATTTT.